Sequencing of this T cell receptor beta chain was carried out in a study of sequential checkpoint blockade in melanoma. As for the study in general: 85 to 95 pretreatment tumor DNA samples were TCRβ immunosequenced.

This CDR3 region has 15 residues. Looked up from germline, CDR1 is WSHSY and CDR2 is SAAADI. The trim removed 8 bases at V and 0 bases at J, leaving 6 bases unmatched. This table comes from immunoSEQ multiplex PCR, and its TCRdb copy is limited to in-frame clones, with some not included. Among approximately 7,800 clones listed, more than 25% were seen once. The treatment is: randomized to nivolumab then ipilimumab (arm A) or the reverse (arm B). The input for sequencing was tumor tissue (inferred from file names), taken from a patient given nivolumab and ipilimumab in sequence. The sequence came from a human donor with melanoma. The chain is built from TRBV10-2 and TRBJ1-4; 7 bases align to TRBD1. The CDR3 sequence is CASAGQTTTNEKLFF. CDR3 bases: TGCGCCAGCGCGGGACAGACCACAACTAATGAAAAACTGTTTTTT.